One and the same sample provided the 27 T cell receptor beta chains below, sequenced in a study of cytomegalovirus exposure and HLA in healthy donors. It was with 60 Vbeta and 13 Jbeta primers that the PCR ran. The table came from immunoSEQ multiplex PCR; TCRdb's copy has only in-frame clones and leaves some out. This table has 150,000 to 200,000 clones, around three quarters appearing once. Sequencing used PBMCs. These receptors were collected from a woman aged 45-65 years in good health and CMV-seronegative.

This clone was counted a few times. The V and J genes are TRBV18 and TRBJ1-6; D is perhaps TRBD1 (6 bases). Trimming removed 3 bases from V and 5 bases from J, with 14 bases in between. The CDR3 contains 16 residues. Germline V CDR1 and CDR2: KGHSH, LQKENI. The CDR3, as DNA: TGTGCCAGCTCACCGCTCGAAAGGACAGATAATTCACCCCTCCACTTT. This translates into CASSPLERTDNSPLHF.

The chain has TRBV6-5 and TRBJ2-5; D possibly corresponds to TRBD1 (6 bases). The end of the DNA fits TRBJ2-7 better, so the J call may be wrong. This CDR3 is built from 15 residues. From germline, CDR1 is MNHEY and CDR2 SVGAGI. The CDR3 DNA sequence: TGTGCCAGCAGTTACTCGGGTAGGGGGACCTACGAGCAGTACTTC. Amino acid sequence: CASSYSGRGTYEQYF.

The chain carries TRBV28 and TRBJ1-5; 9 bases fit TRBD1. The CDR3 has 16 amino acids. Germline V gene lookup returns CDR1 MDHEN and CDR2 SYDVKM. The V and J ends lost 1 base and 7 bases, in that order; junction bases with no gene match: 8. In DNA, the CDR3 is TGTGCCAGCAGTTTATCCCACGGACAGGGGAGACAGCCCCAGCATTTT. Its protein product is CASSLSHGQGRQPQHF.

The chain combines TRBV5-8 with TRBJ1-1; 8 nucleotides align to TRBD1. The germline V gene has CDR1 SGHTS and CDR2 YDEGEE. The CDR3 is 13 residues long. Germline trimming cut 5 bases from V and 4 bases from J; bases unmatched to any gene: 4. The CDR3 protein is CASRFDRGTEAFF. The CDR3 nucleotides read TGTGCCAGCAGGTTTGACAGGGGCACTGAAGCTTTCTTT.

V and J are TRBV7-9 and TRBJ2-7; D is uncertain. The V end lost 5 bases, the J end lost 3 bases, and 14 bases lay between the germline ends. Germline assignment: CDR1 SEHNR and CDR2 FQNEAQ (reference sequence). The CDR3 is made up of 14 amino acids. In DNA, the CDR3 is TGTGCCAGCAGCACCAGAGAACAGAGCTACGAGCAGTACTTC. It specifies CASSTREQSYEQYF.

The CDR3 nucleotides are TGCGCCAGCAGCTTGGCAGGGACAGACTCTGGAAACACCATATATTTT. As protein: CASSLAGTDSGNTIYF. This sequence joins TRBV5-1 and TRBJ1-3; 7 bases line up with TRBD1. CDR1 and CDR2 from the germline V gene are SGHRS and YFSETQ. The CDR3 spans 16 residues. The trim removed 0 bases at V and 0 bases at J, leaving 3 bases unmatched. Filled out from reference TRBV5-1 and TRBJ1-3, the complete variable domain reads KAGVTQTPRYLIKTRGQQVTLSCSPISGHRSVSWYQQTPGQGLQFLFEYFSETQRNKGNFPGRFSGRQFSNSRSEMNVSTLELGDSALYLCASSLAGTDSGNTIYFGEGSWLTVV.

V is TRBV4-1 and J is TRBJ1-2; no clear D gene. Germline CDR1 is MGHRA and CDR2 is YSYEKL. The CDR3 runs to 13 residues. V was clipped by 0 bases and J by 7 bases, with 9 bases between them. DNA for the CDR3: TGCGCCAGCAGCCAAGAGTTTGGCCGTGGCTACACCTTC. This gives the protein CASSQEFGRGYTF.

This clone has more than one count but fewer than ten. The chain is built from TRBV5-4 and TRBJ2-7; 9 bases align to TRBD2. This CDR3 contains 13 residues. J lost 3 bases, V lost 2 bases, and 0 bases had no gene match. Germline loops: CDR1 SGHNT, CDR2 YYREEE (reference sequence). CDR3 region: CASSLLAGYEQYF. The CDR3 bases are TGTGCCAGCAGCTTACTAGCGGGCTACGAGCAGTACTTC.

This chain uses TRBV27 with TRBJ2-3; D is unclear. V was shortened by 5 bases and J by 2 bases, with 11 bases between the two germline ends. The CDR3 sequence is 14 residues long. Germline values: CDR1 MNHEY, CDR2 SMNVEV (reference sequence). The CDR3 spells CASSLTPYTDTQYF. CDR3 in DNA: TGTGCCAGCAGTCTGACTCCATACACAGATACGCAGTATTTT.

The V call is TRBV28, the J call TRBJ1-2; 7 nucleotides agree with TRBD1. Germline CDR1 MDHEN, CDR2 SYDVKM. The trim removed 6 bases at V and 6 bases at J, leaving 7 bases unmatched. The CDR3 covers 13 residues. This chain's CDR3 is CASRGDRSDGYTF. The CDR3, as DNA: TGTGCCAGCAGGGGGGACAGATCAGATGGCTACACCTTC.

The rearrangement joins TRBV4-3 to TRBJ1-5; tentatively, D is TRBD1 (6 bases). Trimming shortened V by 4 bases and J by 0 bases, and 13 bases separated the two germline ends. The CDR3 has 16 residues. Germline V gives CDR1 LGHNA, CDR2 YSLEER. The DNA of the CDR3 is TGCGCCAGCAGCCCCGGGACATATTATAGCAATCAGCCCCAGCATTTT. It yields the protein CASSPGTYYSNQPQHF.

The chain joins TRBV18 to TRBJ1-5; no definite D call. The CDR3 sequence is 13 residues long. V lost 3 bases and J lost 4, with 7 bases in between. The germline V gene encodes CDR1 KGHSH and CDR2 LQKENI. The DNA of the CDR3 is TGTGCCAGCTCACCTAAGCCGAATCAGCCCCAGCATTTT. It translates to CASSPKPNQPQHF.

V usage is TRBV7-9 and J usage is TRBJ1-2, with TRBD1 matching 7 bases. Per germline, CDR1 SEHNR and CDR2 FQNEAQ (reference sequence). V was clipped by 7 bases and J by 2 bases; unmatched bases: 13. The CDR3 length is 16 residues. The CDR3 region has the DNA TGTGCCAGCAAGAACATAGGGACAGAACTAAACTATGGCTACACCTTC. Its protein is CASKNIGTELNYGYTF.

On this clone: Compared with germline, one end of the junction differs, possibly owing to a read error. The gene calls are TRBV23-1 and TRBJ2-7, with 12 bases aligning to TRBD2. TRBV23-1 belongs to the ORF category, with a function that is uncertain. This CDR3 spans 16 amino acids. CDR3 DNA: TGCGCCAGCAGACCTGGGACTAGCGGGTTACCCTACGAGAAGTACTTC. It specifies CASRPGTSGLPYEKYF.

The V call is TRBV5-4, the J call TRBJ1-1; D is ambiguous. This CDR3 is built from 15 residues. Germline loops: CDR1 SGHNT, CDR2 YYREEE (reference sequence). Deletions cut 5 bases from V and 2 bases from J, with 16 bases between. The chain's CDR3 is CASRPPGISNTEAFF. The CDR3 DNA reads TGTGCCAGCAGACCCCCCGGGATATCCAACACTGAAGCTTTCTTT. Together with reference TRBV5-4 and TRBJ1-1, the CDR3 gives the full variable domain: ETGVTQSPTHLIKTRGQQVTLRCSSQSGHNTVSWYQQALGQGPQFIFQYYREEENGRGNFPPRFSGLQFPNYSSELNVNALELDDSALYLCASRPPGISNTEAFFGQGTRLTVV.

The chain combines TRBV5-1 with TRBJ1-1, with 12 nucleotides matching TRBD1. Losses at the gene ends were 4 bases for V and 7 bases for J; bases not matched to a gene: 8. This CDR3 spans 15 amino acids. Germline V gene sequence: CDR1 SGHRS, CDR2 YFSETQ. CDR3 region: CASSTGTGGRGEAFF. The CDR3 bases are TGCGCCAGCAGCACAGGGACAGGGGGCAGGGGTGAAGCTTTCTTT.

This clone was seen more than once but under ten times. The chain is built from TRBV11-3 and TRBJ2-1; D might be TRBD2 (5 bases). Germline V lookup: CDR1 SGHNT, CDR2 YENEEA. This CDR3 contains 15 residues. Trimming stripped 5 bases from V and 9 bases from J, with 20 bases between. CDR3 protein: CASSPGEGRKSEQFF. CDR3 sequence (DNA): TGTGCCAGCAGCCCCGGCGAGGGCCGAAAAAGTGAGCAGTTCTTC.

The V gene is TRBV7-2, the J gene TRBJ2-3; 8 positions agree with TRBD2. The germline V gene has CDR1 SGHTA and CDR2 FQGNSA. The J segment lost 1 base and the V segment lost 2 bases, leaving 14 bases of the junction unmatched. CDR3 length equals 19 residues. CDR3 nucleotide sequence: TGTGCCAGCAGCTTACCCCCCCCCGGTACTAGCGGCGGCACAGATACGCAGTATTTT. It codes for CASSLPPPGTSGGTDTQYF.

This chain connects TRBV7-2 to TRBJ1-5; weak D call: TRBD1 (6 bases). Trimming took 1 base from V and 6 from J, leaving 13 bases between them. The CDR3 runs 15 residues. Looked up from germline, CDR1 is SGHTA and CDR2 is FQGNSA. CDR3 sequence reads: CASSLDRARGQPQHF. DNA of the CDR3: TGTGCCAGCAGCTTAGATAGGGCCAGGGGTCAGCCCCAGCATTTT.

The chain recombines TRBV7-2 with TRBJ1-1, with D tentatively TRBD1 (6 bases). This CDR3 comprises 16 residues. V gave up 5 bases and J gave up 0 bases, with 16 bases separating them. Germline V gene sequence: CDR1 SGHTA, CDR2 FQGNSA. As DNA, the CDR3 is TGTGCCAGCAGCCCCCAGTCCGCAGGGGTGAACACTGAAGCTTTCTTT. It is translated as CASSPQSAGVNTEAFF. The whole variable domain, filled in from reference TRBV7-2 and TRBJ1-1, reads GAGVSQSPSNKVTEKGKDVELRCDPISGHTALYWYRQSLGQGLEFLIYFQGNSAPDKSGLPSDRFSAERTGGSVSTLTIQRTQQEDSAVYLCASSPQSAGVNTEAFFGQGTRLTVV.

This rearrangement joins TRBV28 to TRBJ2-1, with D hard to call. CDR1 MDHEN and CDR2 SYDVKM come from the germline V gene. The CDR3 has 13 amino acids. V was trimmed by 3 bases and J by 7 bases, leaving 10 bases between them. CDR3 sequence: CASSLYSPNEQFF. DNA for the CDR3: TGTGCCAGCAGTTTGTACTCGCCAAATGAGCAGTTCTTC.

The chain's CDR3 is CASSADRGLSSEETQYF. The DNA for the CDR3 is TGCGCCAGCAGCGCTGACAGGGGGCTGTCTTCCGAAGAGACCCAGTACTTC. This chain joins TRBV5-1 and TRBJ2-5, with 10 bases aligning to TRBD1. The germline CDR1 and CDR2 sequences are SGHRS and YFSETQ. V lost 4 bases to trimming and J lost 3 bases; unmatched junction nucleotides: 12. The CDR3 is made up of 17 amino acids.

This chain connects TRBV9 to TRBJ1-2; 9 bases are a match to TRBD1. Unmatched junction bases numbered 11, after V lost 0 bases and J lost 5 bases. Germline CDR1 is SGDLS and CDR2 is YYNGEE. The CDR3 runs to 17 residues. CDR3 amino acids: CASSVGAWDRAEYGYTF. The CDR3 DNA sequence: TGTGCCAGCAGCGTAGGAGCCTGGGACAGGGCGGAATATGGCTACACCTTC.

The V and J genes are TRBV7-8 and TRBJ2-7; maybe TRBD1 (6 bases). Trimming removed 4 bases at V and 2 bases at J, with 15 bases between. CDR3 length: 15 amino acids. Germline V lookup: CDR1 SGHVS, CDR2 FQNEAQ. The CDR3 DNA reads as TGTGCCAGCAGCTCACAGGGAAGACTTACCTACGAGCAGTACTTC. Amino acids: CASSSQGRLTYEQYF.

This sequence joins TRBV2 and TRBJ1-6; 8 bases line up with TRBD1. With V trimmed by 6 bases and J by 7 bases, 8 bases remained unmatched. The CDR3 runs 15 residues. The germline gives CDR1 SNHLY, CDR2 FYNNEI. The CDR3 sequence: CASSKSGQENSPLHF. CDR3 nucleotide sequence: TGTGCCAGCAGCAAATCGGGACAGGAAAATTCACCCCTCCACTTT.

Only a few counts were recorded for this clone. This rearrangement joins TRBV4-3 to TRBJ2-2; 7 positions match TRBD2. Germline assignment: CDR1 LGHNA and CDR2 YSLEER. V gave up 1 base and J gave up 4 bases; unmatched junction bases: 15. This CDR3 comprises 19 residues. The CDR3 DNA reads TGCGCCAGCAGCCAAGCTAACTCCGGCGGGGGAACTGTCACCGGGGAGCTGTTTTTT. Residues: CASSQANSGGGTVTGELFF.

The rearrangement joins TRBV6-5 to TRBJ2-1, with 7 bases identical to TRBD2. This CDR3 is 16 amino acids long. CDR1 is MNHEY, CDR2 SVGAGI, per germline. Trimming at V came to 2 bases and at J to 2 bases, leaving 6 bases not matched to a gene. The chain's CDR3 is CASSYGLAETYNEQFF. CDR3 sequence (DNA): TGTGCCAGCAGTTACGGGCTAGCGGAAACCTACAATGAGCAGTTCTTC.